This record covers a single T cell receptor beta chain. Its target is not known. Combining a sample-barcoded 5' primer with a J-beta primer mix, a second PCR ran for 7 to 11 cycles. TCRdb re-called the 5' RACE reads through MiXCR, storing one row per CDR3 protein. The table includes hundreds of thousands of distinct CDR3 sequences, about 50% detected once. The data stem from a study of blood T cells in healthy people across ages. Study observations and caveats: Long-lived donors exceeded aged donors in naive CD4+ cells and diversity. Shifts in expanded clonotypes may have been confounded by donor CMV status, which was unknown.

This CDR3 region has 16 residues. From germline, CDR1 is SGHDN and CDR2 FVKESK. This receptor was identified in a woman aged 80 or over in good health. The chain couples TRBV14 to TRBJ2-7, with 9 bases identical to TRBD1. The better agreement between TRBJ2-5 and the DNA end casts doubt on the J call. The material sequenced was blood. The DNA of the CDR3 is TGTGCCAGCAGCCAGGAAGGGACAGGGTTTGATGAGACCCAGTACTTC. Translating gives CASSQEGTGFDETQYF.